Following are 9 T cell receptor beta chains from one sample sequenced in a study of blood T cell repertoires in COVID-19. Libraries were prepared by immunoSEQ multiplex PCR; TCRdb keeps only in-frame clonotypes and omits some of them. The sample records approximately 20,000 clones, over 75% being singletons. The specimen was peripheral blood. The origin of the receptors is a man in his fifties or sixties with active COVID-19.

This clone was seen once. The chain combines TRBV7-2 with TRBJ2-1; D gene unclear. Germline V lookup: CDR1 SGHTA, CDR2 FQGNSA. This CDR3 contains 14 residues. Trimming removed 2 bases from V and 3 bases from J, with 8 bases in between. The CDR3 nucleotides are TGTGCCAGCAGCTTAATAGAGTTCTACAATGAGCAGTTCTTC. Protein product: CASSLIEFYNEQFF.

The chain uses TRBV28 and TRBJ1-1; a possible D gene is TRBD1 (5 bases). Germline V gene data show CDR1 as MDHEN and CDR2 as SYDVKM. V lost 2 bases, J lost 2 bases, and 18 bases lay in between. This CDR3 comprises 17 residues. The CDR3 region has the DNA TGTGCCAGCAGTTTAGTGGAGGGGCATGGGGCAAACACTGAAGCTTTCTTT. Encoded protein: CASSLVEGHGANTEAFF. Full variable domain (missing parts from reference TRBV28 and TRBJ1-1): DVKVTQSSRYLVKRTGEKVFLECVQDMDHENMFWYRQDPGLGLRLIYFSYDVKMKEKGDIPEGYSVSREKKERFSLILESASTNQTSMYLCASSLVEGHGANTEAFFGQGTRLTVV.

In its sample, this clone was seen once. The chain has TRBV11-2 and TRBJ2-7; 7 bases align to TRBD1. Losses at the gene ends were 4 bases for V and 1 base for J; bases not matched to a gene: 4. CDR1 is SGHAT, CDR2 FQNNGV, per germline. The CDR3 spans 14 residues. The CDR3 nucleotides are TGTGCCAGCAGCTCAGGACAGGAGTCCTACGAGCAGTACTTC. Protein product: CASSSGQESYEQYF.

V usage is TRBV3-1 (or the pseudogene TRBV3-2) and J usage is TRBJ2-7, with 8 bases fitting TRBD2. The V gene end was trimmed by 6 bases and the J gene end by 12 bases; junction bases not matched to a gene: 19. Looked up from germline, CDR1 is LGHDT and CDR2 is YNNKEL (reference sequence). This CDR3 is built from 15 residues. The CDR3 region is CASRPPQRGPNLGYF. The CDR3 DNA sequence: TGTGCCAGCAGACCCCCCCAGCGGGGGCCGAACCTGGGGTACTTC.

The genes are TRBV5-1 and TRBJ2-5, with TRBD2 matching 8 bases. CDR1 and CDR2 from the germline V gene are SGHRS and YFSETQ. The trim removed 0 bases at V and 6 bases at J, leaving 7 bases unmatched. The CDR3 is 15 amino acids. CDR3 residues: CASSLGGLEGQTQYF. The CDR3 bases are TGCGCCAGCAGCTTGGGGGGACTAGAGGGTCAGACCCAGTACTTC.

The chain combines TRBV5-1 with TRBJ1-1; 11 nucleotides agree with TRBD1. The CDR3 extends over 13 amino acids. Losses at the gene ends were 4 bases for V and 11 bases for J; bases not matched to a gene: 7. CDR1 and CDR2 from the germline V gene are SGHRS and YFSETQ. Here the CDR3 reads CASSPDRGHWAFF. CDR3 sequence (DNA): TGCGCCAGCAGCCCGGACAGGGGGCACTGGGCTTTCTTT.

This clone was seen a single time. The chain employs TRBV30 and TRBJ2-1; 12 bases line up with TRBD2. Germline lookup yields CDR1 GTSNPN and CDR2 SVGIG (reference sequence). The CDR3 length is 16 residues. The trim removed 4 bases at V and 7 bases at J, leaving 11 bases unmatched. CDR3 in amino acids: CAWNRGLAGGLNEQFF. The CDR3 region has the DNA TGTGCCTGGAATCGAGGGCTAGCGGGGGGGCTTAATGAGCAGTTCTTC. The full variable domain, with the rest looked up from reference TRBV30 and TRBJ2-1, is SQTIHQWPATLVQPVGSPLSLECTVEGTSNPNLYWYRQAAGRGLQLLFYSVGIGQISSEVPQNLSASRPQDRQFILSSKKLLLSDSGFYLCAWNRGLAGGLNEQFFGPGTRLTVL.

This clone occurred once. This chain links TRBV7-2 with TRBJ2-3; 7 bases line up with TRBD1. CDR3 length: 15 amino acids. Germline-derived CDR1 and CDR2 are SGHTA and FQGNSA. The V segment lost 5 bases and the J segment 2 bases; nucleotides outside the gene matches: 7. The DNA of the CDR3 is TGTGCCAGCAGCCCCGGACAGGTTTTCACAGATACGCAGTATTTT. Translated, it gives CASSPGQVFTDTQYF.

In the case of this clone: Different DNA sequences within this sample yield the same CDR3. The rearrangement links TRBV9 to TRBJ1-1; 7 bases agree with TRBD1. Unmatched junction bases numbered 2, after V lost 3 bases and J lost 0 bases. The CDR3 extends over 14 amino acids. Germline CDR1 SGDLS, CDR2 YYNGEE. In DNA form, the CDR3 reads TGTGCCAGCAGCGCGGACAGGATGAACACTGAAGCTTTCTTT. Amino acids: CASSADRMNTEAFF.